What follows are 7 T cell receptor beta chains derived from one specimen sequenced in a study of CXCR3-negative and CXCR3-positive naive CD8 T cells. Through 5' RACE with UMI labels, the TRB cDNA libraries were prepared. TCRdb reprocessed the 5' RACE reads and keeps a single row for each CDR3 protein, giving no DNA. This listing includes fewer than 95,000 distinct CDR3 sequences. The sample consisted of naive CXCR3- CD8+ T cells from blood. Subset in this sample: CD45RO-CCR7+CD27+CD95- naive CD8+ T cells lacking CXCR3 (TNR3-). The source of these receptors is a human donor in good health. Some clones in this sample may be carry-over from other donors' samples.

The genes are TRBV6-6 and TRBJ1-2; TCRdb gives TRBD1 as the D gene, but with no DNA this cannot be confirmed. CDR3 length equals 15 residues. The germline CDR1 and CDR2 sequences are MNHNY and SVGAGI (reference sequence). The CDR3 sequence is CASRLLPGQDYGYTF.

The chain employs TRBV20-1 and TRBJ2-2; no DNA is available, so the TRBD1 call from TCRdb remains unchecked. Germline V gene data show CDR1 as DFQATT and CDR2 as SNEGSKA (reference sequence). CDR3 length equals 16 residues. The CDR3 sequence: CSARAGTGVFAGELFF.

The chain combines TRBV29-1 with TRBJ2-7; TCRdb indicates TRBD1, and absent DNA this call remains unverified. CDR3 length equals 14 residues. CDR1 is SQVTM, CDR2 ANQGSEA, per germline. The CDR3 loop reads CSVEGSGESYEQYF.

The chain joins TRBV20-1 to TRBJ2-3. This CDR3 has 11 residues. CDR1 is DFQATT, CDR2 SNEGSKA, per germline (reference sequence). CDR3 amino acids: CSARDVDTQYF.

The rearrangement links TRBV27 to TRBJ2-1; TCRdb's assignment of TRBD1 cannot be checked, as there is no DNA. CDR1 and CDR2 from the germline V gene are MNHEY and SMNVEV (reference sequence). This CDR3 comprises 16 residues. CDR3 sequence: CASSSLQGTSYNEQFF.

The rearrangement uses TRBV5-1 and TRBJ2-1; checking the TCRdb D call of TRBD2 is not possible without DNA. The CDR3 consists of 15 residues. The V gene's germline CDR1 is SGHRS and CDR2 YFSETQ. CDR3 amino acids: CASSLVSGGGDEQFF.

V gene TRBV29-1 combines with J gene TRBJ1-2; TCRdb reports TRBD1, a call that lacks DNA to check it against. This CDR3 contains 16 residues. Germline values: CDR1 SQVTM, CDR2 ANQGSEA. The CDR3 reads CSVDWWGQGGDYGYTF.